The rows below give T cell receptor beta chains drawn from one sample of a study of synovial regulatory T cells in juvenile arthritis. Clones were sequenced by immunoSEQ multiplex PCR, and TCRdb holds only the in-frame ones, with some missing. The sample has about 2,500 clones. The sequencing input was Treg cells from the synovium. The receptors here all came from a donor younger than 30 with juvenile idiopathic arthritis. Each CDR3 is given with its conserved first and last residue. Clone size is given as once, few, many or a size class.

j_gene: TRBJ2-1; v_gene: TRBV5-4; abundance: medium-sized; CDR3aa: CASSLTGAYNEQFF
j_gene: TRBJ2-4; v_gene: TRBV30; abundance: medium-sized; CDR3aa: CAWNPGQGLRNIQYF
j_gene: TRBJ2-4; v_gene: TRBV5-1; abundance: medium-sized; CDR3aa: CASSLGASIAKNIQYF
j_gene: TRBJ1-2; v_gene: TRBV5-6; abundance: medium-sized; CDR3aa: CASSLERTNYGYTF
j_gene: TRBJ2-7; v_gene: TRBV10-3; abundance: medium-sized; CDR3aa: CAISESNRGPSYEQYF
j_gene: TRBJ2-4; v_gene: TRBV6-1; abundance: medium-sized; CDR3aa: CASSDWWGAKNIQYF
j_gene: TRBJ2-5; v_gene: TRBV19; abundance: medium-sized; CDR3aa: CASSISETQYF
j_gene: TRBJ2-1; v_gene: TRBV10-3; abundance: medium-sized; CDR3aa: CAISESLAGAAREQFF
j_gene: TRBJ2-3; v_gene: TRBV7-7; abundance: medium-sized; CDR3aa: CASSPGLAGPSSTDTQYF
j_gene: TRBJ2-1; v_gene: TRBV5-4; abundance: medium-sized; CDR3aa: CASSLGGFTEQFF
j_gene: TRBJ2-1; v_gene: TRBV4-1; abundance: medium-sized; CDR3aa: CASSGGLAGGFRSYNEQFF
j_gene: TRBJ2-5; v_gene: TRBV30; abundance: medium-sized; CDR3aa: CAWQTGGGETQYF
j_gene: TRBJ2-7; v_gene: TRBV2; abundance: medium-sized; CDR3aa: CASSPPSYEQYF
j_gene: TRBJ2-1; v_gene: TRBV6-5; abundance: medium-sized; CDR3aa: CATGTGLYNEQFF
j_gene: TRBJ2-7; v_gene: TRBV7-9; abundance: medium-sized; CDR3aa: CASSFGQGAWEQYF
j_gene: TRBJ2-5; v_gene: TRBV18; abundance: medium-sized; CDR3aa: CASSPPSAPQETQYF
j_gene: TRBJ1-5; v_gene: TRBV7-8; abundance: medium-sized; CDR3aa: CASSGPQRPQHF
j_gene: TRBJ1-6; v_gene: TRBV7-2; abundance: medium-sized; CDR3aa: CASSLENSPLHF
j_gene: TRBJ1-6; v_gene: TRBV19; abundance: medium-sized; CDR3aa: CASSIWTAGSRSPPLHF
j_gene: TRBJ2-5; v_gene: TRBV7-2; abundance: medium-sized; CDR3aa: CASLTQVDSPGETQYF
j_gene: TRBJ2-2; v_gene: TRBV19; abundance: medium-sized; CDR3aa: CASSIEFRVWTGELFF
j_gene: TRBJ1-2; v_gene: TRBV25-1; abundance: medium-sized; CDR3aa: CASSPSPGQGGTGYTF
j_gene: TRBJ2-7; v_gene: TRBV6-1; abundance: medium-sized; CDR3aa: CASMTAYPYEQYF
j_gene: TRBJ2-2; v_gene: TRBV27; abundance: medium-sized; CDR3aa: CASSRRRTSEYANTGELFF
j_gene: TRBJ1-5; v_gene: TRBV6-5; abundance: medium-sized; CDR3aa: CASSRGTGSQPQHF
j_gene: TRBJ1-4; v_gene: TRBV7-9; abundance: medium-sized; CDR3aa: CASSLAGGPLGKLFF
j_gene: TRBJ2-1; v_gene: TRBV25-1; abundance: medium-sized; CDR3aa: CASSVRYNEQFF
j_gene: TRBJ1-1; v_gene: TRBV5-1; abundance: medium-sized; CDR3aa: CASSLEVRGHTEAFF
j_gene: TRBJ2-7; v_gene: TRBV11-3; abundance: medium-sized; CDR3aa: CASSTGQVNEQYF
j_gene: TRBJ2-7; v_gene: TRBV5-5; abundance: medium-sized; CDR3aa: CASSPAGTGTYEQYF
j_gene: TRBJ2-3; v_gene: TRBV30; abundance: medium-sized; CDR3aa: CAWSVPRTNFPDTQYF
j_gene: TRBJ2-1; v_gene: TRBV7-9; abundance: medium-sized; CDR3aa: CASRTGGAYNEQFF
j_gene: TRBJ2-7; v_gene: TRBV11-2; abundance: medium-sized; CDR3aa: CASSLSAGGFYEQYF
j_gene: TRBJ2-1; v_gene: TRBV2; abundance: medium-sized; CDR3aa: CASRPSGSSYNEQFF
j_gene: TRBJ1-2; v_gene: TRBV29-1; abundance: medium-sized; CDR3aa: CSVERQALGYTF
j_gene: TRBJ2-5; v_gene: TRBV5-1; abundance: medium-sized; CDR3aa: CASSLGSFSSGRRETQYF
j_gene: TRBJ2-7; v_gene: TRBV27; abundance: medium-sized; CDR3aa: CASSFVNSYEQYF
j_gene: TRBJ2-3; v_gene: TRBV19; abundance: medium-sized; CDR3aa: CASSIGGSSTDTQYF
j_gene: TRBJ1-1; v_gene: TRBV27; abundance: medium-sized; CDR3aa: CASSPSPGTGWGGTEAFF
j_gene: TRBJ1-1; v_gene: TRBV6-5; abundance: medium-sized; CDR3aa: CASRSKGLRTEAFF
j_gene: TRBJ2-1; v_gene: TRBV5-1; abundance: medium-sized; CDR3aa: CASSLPRSSYNEQFF
j_gene: TRBJ2-3; v_gene: TRBV30; abundance: medium-sized; CDR3aa: CAWSPMIGTQYF
j_gene: TRBJ2-7; v_gene: TRBV18; abundance: large; CDR3aa: CASSPPGAVGSYEQYF
j_gene: TRBJ2-3; v_gene: TRBV7-6; abundance: medium-sized; CDR3aa: CASSWGASTDTQYF
j_gene: TRBJ1-2; v_gene: TRBV6-1; abundance: medium-sized; CDR3aa: CASRKDGIYGYTF
j_gene: TRBJ2-7; v_gene: TRBV6-5; abundance: medium-sized; CDR3aa: CASSHRDRGTSQYF
j_gene: TRBJ2-7; v_gene: TRBV7-3; abundance: medium-sized; CDR3aa: CASSFNRAEQYF
j_gene: TRBJ2-7; v_gene: TRBV5-4; abundance: medium-sized; CDR3aa: CASSLAGGSYEQYF
j_gene: TRBJ2-3; v_gene: TRBV29-1; abundance: medium-sized; CDR3aa: CSVNTQYF